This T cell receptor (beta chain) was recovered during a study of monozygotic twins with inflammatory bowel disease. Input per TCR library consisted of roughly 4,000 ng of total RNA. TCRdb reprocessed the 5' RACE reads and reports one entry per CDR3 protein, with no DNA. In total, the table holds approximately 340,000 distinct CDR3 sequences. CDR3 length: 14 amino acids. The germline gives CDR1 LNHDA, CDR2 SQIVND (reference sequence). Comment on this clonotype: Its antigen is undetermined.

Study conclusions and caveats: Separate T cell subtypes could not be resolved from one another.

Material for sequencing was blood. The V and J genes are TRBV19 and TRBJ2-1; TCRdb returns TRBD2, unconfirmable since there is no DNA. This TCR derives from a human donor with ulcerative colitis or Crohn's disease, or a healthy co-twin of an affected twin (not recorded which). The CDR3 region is CASNPSGNYNEQFF. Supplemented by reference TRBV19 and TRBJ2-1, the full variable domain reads DGGITQSPKYLFRKEGQNVTLSCEQNLNHDAMYWYRQDPGQGLRLIYYSQIVNDFQKGDIAEGYSVSREKKESFPLTVTSAQKNPTAFYLCASNPSGNYNEQFFGPGTRLTVL.